This record looks at one TCR beta chain sequence and its context. Its antigen remains unidentified. No qualities accompany the bases; no much larger clone lies one base away. According to the germline V gene (reference sequence), CDR1 reads MNHEY and CDR2 reads SMNVEV. V and J are truncated by 2 bases and 7 bases respectively, leaving an intervening sequence of 14 bases. From its cysteine to its phenylalanine, the CDR3 spans 14 amino acids. Solely the CDR3 DNA is kept, with 42 bases framed from the first base. This sample is part of a study of shared clonotypes between healthy human individuals (TCRdb year 2020). Looking at the study overall: A couple of women and a few men aged 18 to 49 years were included in the cohort. For each donor, CD4 naive and CD4 memory were each given three plates, CD8 naive was given two plates, and CD8 memory was given one plate. To estimate repertoire size and how much clonotype sharing occurs between individuals, the study deeply sequenced the blood TCR repertoires of roughly 5 healthy adults. To increase sequencing depth and limit assay-specific biases, TCR repertoire library preparation and sequencing were carried out by different laboratories using diverse techniques. Per donor, leukapheresis produced somewhere between about 0.94 and 9 billion PBMCs. On the study overall, not on this receptor specifically: Based on pairwise subsampling, the degree of clonotype sharing among donors was expected to be affected by sequencing depth. When a handful of donors were compared, the shared fraction of clonotypes was roughly 5% for naive CD4, 3% to 4% for naive CD8, roughly 2.5% for memory CD4, and around 0.37% for memory CD8. Sampling was limited to blood, and TCR repertoires in tissue likely differ from TCR repertoires in blood. The genetic and exposure-history diversity represented was limited by the small number of donors. Compared with non-shared clonotypes, the clonotypes found in all four sorted-subset donors had higher generation probabilities. Even with the large sequencing depth, rarefaction of the sorted-subset datasets indicated that sequencing was incomplete. Larger estimated clonotype richness was generally found for naive subsets than for memory subsets.

CD8 naive samples were CD45RO-negative cells positively selected for CCR7, giving a CD45RA+CCR7+ population that excluded TemRA cells. Donors were healthy HIV-negative adults with no recently reported acute infections or vaccinations. Every donor was a Caucasian adult living in Nashville, Tennessee, USA. Blood was obtained by leukapheresis, after which PBMCs were separated by Ficoll-Histopaque density gradient centrifugation and cryopreserved in liquid nitrogen vapor phase. Analytical flow cytometry was used to check the purity and quantity of every magnetically sorted T cell population. From each sorted fraction, genomic DNA was isolated and quantified by UV absorbance on a Nanodrop 2000c. Using the deep immunoSEQ assay, multiplex PCR amplified TCR CDR3 regions from genomic DNA. For each cell subset, the extracted genomic DNA was distributed evenly across all wells of several immunoSEQ 96-well plates, and each plate served as one replicate. For sorted subsets, approximately 200 ng of genomic DNA, equivalent to 30,000 or so T cell genomes, went into each replicate PCR. Purified libraries were quantified with a Qubit 3.0 fluorometer, sized on a Bioanalyzer 2100, and re-quantified with the KAPA Library Quantification kit. Each immunoSEQ 96-well plate was sequenced on its own single-read 150-cycle Illumina NextSeq 550 flow cell. From the authors' description of their analysis: Because only junctional sequences without quality scores were contained in the immunoSEQ output, filtering matching that applied to full-length reads could not be performed. Sequences were annotated with PyIR, a Python wrapper for IgBLAST v1.9, and V/J genes and CDR3 were assigned using IMGT germline references. Reads were filtered out if the reads had weak V/J assignments (E-value above 1e-6), no CDR3, stop codons, out-of-frame junctions, or ambiguous translated residues. A V3J clonotype was defined by an identical inferred V gene, J gene, and CDR3 amino acid sequence. To compute the percentage overlap between repertoires, the number of shared unique clonotypes was divided by the size of the smaller repertoire. Repertoire richness was assessed with RTK rarefaction, the Chao1 estimator, and Recon v2.1 estimates of unobserved clonotypes. For all TCRbeta clonotypes obtained by the gDNA method from a few donors, generation probabilities were computed with OLGA. The immuneACCESS repertoire file appears here via TCRdb, limited to in-frame rearrangements. These files lack a portion of the clones; in checked studies, under half of the deficit traces to unresolved V genes, and the cause of the others is not known. That table furnishes V, J and clone size, whereas the DNA furnished D and trimming. In this sample the table shows over 800,000 clones, 80% to 95% of which occur a single time. Less than 25% of the sample goes to the ten largest clones.

The rearrangement joined TRBV27 to TRBJ1-2; TRBD1 is perhaps the D gene, given 6 matching bases. Sequenced: naive CD8+ T cells sorted from blood. Sample cell subset or site, as interpreted from the label and publication: CD45RA+CCR7+. The receptor comes from a man aged 30 to 39 in good health. The sequenced DNA is TGTGCCAGCAGTTTAGGGGCGGGAGGGGGTGGCTACACCTTC. This is translated as CASSLGAGGGGYTF.